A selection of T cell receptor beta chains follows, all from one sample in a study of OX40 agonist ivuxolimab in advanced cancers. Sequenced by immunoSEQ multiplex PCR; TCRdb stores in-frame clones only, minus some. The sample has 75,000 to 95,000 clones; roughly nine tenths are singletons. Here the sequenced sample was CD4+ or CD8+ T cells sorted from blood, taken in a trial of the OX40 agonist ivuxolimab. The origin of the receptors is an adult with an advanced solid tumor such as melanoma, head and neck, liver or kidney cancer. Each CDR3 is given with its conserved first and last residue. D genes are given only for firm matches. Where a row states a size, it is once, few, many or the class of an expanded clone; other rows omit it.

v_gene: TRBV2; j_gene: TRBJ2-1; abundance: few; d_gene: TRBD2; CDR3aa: CASSGLAGVSEQFF; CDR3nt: TGTGCCAGCAGTGGACTAGCGGGAGTGAGTGAGCAGTTCTTC
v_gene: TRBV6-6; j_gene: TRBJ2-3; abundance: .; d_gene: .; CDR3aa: CASTWGGPADTQYF; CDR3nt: TGTGCCAGCACGTGGGGGGGCCCGGCAGATACGCAGTATTTT
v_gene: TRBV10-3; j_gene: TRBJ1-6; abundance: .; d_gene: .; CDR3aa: CAISGTASMVLHF; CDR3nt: TGTGCCATCAGTGGGACAGCTTCGATGGTCCTCCACTTT
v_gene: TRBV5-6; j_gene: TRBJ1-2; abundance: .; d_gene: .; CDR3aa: CASSLGQMNYGYTF; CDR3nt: TGTGCCAGCAGCTTGGGGCAGATGAACTATGGCTACACCTTC
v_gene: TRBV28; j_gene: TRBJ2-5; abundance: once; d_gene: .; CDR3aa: CASSFARGSFGEGTQYF; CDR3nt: TGTGCCAGCAGTTTTGCCAGGGGCTCTTTTGGGGAGGGGACCCAGTACTTC
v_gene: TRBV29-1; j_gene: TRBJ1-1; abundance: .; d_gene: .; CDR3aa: CSVTAQGLITEAFF; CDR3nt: TGCAGCGTTACTGCACAGGGTCTTATAACTGAAGCTTTCTTT
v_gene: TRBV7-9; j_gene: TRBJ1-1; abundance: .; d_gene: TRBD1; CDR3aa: CASSWGQGARGTEAFF; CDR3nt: TGTGCCAGCAGCTGGGGACAGGGGGCGCGGGGCACTGAAGCTTTCTTT
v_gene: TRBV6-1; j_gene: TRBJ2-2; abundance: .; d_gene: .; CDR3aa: CASNDSGERNTGELFF; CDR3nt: TGTGCCAGCAATGATAGCGGAGAGAGGAACACCGGGGAGCTGTTTTTT
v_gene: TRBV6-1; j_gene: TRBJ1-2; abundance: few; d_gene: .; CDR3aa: CASSGGGAYGYTF; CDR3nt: TGTGCCAGCAGTGGCGGGGGGGCATATGGCTACACCTTC
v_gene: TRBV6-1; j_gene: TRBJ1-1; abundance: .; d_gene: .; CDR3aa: CASRDGQLNTEAFF; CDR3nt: TGTGCCAGCAGGGATGGACAGCTTAACACTGAAGCTTTCTTT
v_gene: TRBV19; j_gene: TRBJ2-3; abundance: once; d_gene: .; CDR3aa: CASSRLPSTDTQYF; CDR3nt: TGTGCCAGTAGCAGGTTACCTAGCACAGATACGCAGTATTTT
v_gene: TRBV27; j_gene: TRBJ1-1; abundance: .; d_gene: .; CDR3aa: CASSPWAPAGLTEAFF; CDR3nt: TGTGCCAGCAGCCCCTGGGCTCCGGCGGGTCTTACTGAAGCTTTCTTT